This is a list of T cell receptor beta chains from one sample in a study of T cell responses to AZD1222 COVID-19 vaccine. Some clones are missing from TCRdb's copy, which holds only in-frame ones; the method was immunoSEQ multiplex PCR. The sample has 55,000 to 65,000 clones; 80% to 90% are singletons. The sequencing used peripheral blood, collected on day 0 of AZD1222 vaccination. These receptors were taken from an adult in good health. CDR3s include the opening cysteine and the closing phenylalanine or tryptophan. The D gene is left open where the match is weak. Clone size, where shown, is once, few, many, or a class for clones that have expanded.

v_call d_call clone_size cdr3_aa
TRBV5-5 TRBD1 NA CASSNLRDRDEQYF
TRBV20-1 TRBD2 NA CSASTEREGGEQYF
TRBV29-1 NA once CSAARFSGAYEQYF
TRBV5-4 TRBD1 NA CASSAGQGLNEKLFF
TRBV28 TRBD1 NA CASSLSGTGGYYEQYF
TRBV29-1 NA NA CSVGPSSYEQYF
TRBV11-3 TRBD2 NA CASSFSGRYNEQFF
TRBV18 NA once CASSPPNRDKGTEAFF
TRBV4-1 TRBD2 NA CASSRLAGDGLDEQFF
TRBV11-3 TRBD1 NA CASSSDRYAYEQYF
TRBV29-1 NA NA CSVTRGNTEAFF
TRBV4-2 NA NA CASSAQMGFTDTQYF
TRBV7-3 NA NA CASSLEGPTTGAFF
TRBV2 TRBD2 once CASSFTSGTNTGELFF
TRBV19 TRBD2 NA CASSRLSSGTSGRGETQYF
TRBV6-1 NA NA CASSENRAGNTIYF
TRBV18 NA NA CASSPSGSYEQYF
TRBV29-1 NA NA CSVVGSGYQETQYF
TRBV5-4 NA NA CASSGGGNQPQHF
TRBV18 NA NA CASTLTEDTQYF
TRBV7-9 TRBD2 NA CASSSRTSGAEQFF
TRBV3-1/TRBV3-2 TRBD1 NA CASSHWTGGLAKNIQYF
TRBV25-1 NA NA CASSEYPSGAAGYTF
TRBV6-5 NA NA CASGRGSGWDTIYF
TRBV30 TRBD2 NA CAWSGHGRESSYEQYF
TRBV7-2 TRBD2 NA CASSLGGRALDTQYF
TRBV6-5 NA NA CASRSERGRTGELFF
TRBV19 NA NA CASGALNRDNQPQHF
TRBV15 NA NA CATSRPWGRADDTEAFF
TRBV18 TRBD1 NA CASSPRQGAAFF
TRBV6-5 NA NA CASTLGRQPQHF
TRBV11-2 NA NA CASSSDFPVDTQYF
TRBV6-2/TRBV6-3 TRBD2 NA CASSPSGRSSNEQFF
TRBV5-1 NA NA CASRRAANEKLFF
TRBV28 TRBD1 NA CASSLPTGGGVKLFF
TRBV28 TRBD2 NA CASSWGLTGANVLTF
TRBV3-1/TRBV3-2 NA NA CASSQDGGPQHF
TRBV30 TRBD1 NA CAWNLQGTYEQYF
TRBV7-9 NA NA CASSPLAGELFF
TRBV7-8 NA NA CASSLGRSPTEAFF
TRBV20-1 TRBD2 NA CSASAAGVLDEQFF
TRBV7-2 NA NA CASSLDQGRETQYF
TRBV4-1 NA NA CASSPGGVGEAFF
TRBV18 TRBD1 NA CASSQQTGGPGNTIYF
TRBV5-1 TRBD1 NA CASSITGDTEAFF
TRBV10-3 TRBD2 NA CAISDPIASGRANEQFF
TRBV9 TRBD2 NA CASSVNLAGLSEQFF
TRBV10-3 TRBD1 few CAIRAGTGDGTEAFF
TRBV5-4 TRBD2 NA CASTRTSGSSYNEQFF
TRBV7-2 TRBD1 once CASSPAGTGSRYGYTF
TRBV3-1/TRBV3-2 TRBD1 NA CASSQRTGGREKLFF
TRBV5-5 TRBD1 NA CASSPQGVEKLFF
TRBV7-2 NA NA CASSRAAGKETQYF
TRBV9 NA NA CASSPLIGSGGVSGANVLTF
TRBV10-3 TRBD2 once CAITGTSGNEQFF